This T cell receptor beta chain stems from a study of cytomegalovirus exposure and HLA in healthy donors (dated by TCRdb to 2016 to 2017). About the investigation overall: According to a later analysis, the roughly 120 validation repertoires were produced on the same platform as the 666 repertoires of the first cohort. The study aimed to test whether cataloging public T cell receptors could reveal signatures of past pathogen exposure. Besides the first cohort of approximately 710 subjects, a separate validation cohort made up of 90 to 150 different subjects was used. High-throughput TCR immunosequencing, statistical association of individual TCRs with disease status, and machine learning were combined to predict cytomegalovirus infection status. The paper's findings and limits, for the study overall: In vitro tests confirmed that a few of the cytomegalovirus-associated TCR beta chains recognize cytomegalovirus antigens. The classifier was reported to diagnose cytomegalovirus status with high specificity and sensitivity in both the original and validation cohorts. The validation cohort had no HLA typing available for a later analysis, so co-occurrence within that cohort was assessed over all 130 or so repertoires. The study listed approximately 150 TCR beta chains as associated with cytomegalovirus. In a later analysis, TCRs clustered in the first cohort were found to also tend to co-occur in the roughly 110 validation repertoires, with 85% to 95% of cluster scores above 0. Most TCR sequences were observed very rarely across donors, whereas some public TCRs were present in many individuals. According to the authors, the approach could potentially be generalized to other disease states and immunological phenotypes.

The germline V gene yields MDHEN for CDR1 and SYDVKM for CDR2. The CDR3 goes from the cysteine to the phenylalanine over 14 residues. The read is trimmed to its CDR3 DNA, 42 bases read in frame from base 1. The junction shows trimming of 11 bases on V and 8 bases on J, and the gene matches do not reach 15 bases of it. The sample holds one count of this clone. Its antigen remains unidentified. Base qualities are not provided; no much larger clone lies one nucleotide away. Separate from the roughly 660-subject first cohort, the validation cohort of 90 to 150 subjects was the group to which the donors belonged. Libraries were prepared through the immunoSEQ multiplex PCR assay. In the original analysis: To diagnose cytomegalovirus status from the catalog of TCR beta chain sequences, a statistical classification framework was built. As stored in TCRdb, this immuneACCESS dataset retains in-frame rearrangements with V and J assigned. A fraction of the clones does not appear; measured against another copy, unresolved V genes explain less than half of the discrepancy, and the remainder lacks a known reason. Clone size and the V and J calls come from that table; the DNA yielded D and trimming. A total of under 85,000 clones appear in this sample, roughly 94% of them only once. Jointly, the top ten make up approximately 3.4% of the sample.

This TCR derives from a woman between 18 and 29 years old in good health and CMV-seropositive. This receptor chain uses TRBV28 and TRBJ2-5; TRBD2 fits 9 bases in the junction. The sequenced sample was PBMCs. The nucleotides read TGTGCCGCAGCCAGAGCGGGGGGACCCAGTACCCAGTACTTC. Its protein reads: CAAARAGGPSTQYF. With the portions outside the CDR3 filled from the reference TRBV28 and TRBJ2-5 genes, the complete variable region becomes DVKVTQSSRYLVKRTGEKVFLECVQDMDHENMFWYRQDPGLGLRLIYFSYDVKMKEKGDIPEGYSVSREKKERFSLILESASTNQTSMYLCAAARAGGPSTQYFGPGTRLLVL.